This TCR beta chain was recorded in a study of beta chain features in type 1 diabetes. Study overall: Over all samples combined, about 99,000,000 sorted cells were examined. Findings of the study overall: Across all four CD4+ subsets, people with type 1 diabetes showed modestly shorter TCRB CDR3s.

Reverse transcription of all isolated RNA meant that expressed TCRB transcripts were sequenced. Clones were read by immunoSEQ multiplex PCR, and TCRdb kept only the in-frame ones, dropping some. There are tens of thousands of clones in the sample; under 45% occur only once, and around 1.5% lies in the top ten. Note on this clone: The antigen remains unidentified.

Purity (above 95%) was reached by all sorted populations. Losses at the gene ends were 5 bases for V and 3 bases for J; bases not matched to a gene: 2. There are 13 residues in the CDR3. Germline lookup yields CDR1 KGHSH and CDR2 LQKENI. This receptor was taken from a man aged 25 to 45 with type 1 diabetes. The V call is TRBV18, the J call TRBJ2-3; 7 bases are shared with TRBD2. The source material was Tregs from blood. CDR3 nucleotides: TGTGCCAGCTCATCAGCGGGGACAGATACGCAGTATTTT. Encoded protein: CASSSAGTDTQYF.